This T cell receptor (beta chain) was recovered during a study of T cell responses to AZD1222 COVID-19 vaccine. Overall study results and limits: Mapped onto spike, vaccine-associated CD4 TCRs spanned it and were dominant at 160-218 and 743-854. Of spike-specific TCRs, nearly half reportedly target regions left unmutated in variants.

Notes on this clone: Its antigen is currently unknown.

Pooled together were second doses at about 4 or about 12 weeks. Germline CDR1 reads LNHNV; CDR2 reads YYDKDF (reference sequence). There are 22 residues in the CDR3. V was trimmed by 1 base and J by 5 bases, leaving 33 bases between them. The protocol was immunoSEQ multiplex PCR, while the TCRdb copy is restricted to in-frame clones and leaves out a portion. The table shows more than 150,000 clones, with 80% to 95% occurring only once. This rearrangement joins TRBV15 to TRBJ2-1, with D perhaps TRBD2 (7 bases). The source of this sequence is an adult who received the AZD1222 COVID-19 vaccine. The starting material was peripheral blood, obtained 28 days after the second AZD1222 dose. CDR3 DNA: TGTGCCACCAGCAGAGGCCCGGGGGCGGGGGTGGTAGCTCCTACTGGAGACAATGAGCAGTTCTTC. Amino acid sequence: CATSRGPGAGVVAPTGDNEQFF. Variable domain in full (rest from reference TRBV15 and TRBJ2-1): DAMVIQNPRYQVTQFGKPVTLSCSQTLNHNVMYWYQQKSSQAPKLLFHYYDKDFNNEADTPDNFQSRRPNTSFCFLDIRSPGLGDTAMYLCATSRGPGAGVVAPTGDNEQFFGPGTRLTVL.